Presented here are 30 T cell receptor beta chains from one specimen sequenced in a study of OX40 agonist ivuxolimab in advanced cancers. Clones were read by immunoSEQ multiplex PCR, and TCRdb kept only the in-frame ones, dropping some. This table holds almost 90,000 clones, roughly 89% found once. Sequencing used CD4+ or CD8+ T cells sorted from blood, obtained in a trial of the OX40 agonist ivuxolimab. These receptors were taken from an adult with an advanced solid tumor such as melanoma, head and neck, liver or kidney cancer.

The chain couples TRBV19 to TRBJ1-5; possible D gene TRBD1, 5 bases. Trimming removed 7 bases from V and 0 bases from J, with 16 bases in between. Germline values: CDR1 LNHDA, CDR2 SQIVND (reference sequence). The CDR3 is 16 amino acids. The CDR3 reads CASTDQGGDSNQPQHF. The CDR3 DNA reads as TGTGCCAGTACCGATCAGGGAGGGGATAGCAATCAGCCCCAGCATTTT.

This clone occurred once. This chain uses TRBV10-3 with TRBJ1-1, with 7 bases that match TRBD1. Looked up from germline, CDR1 is ENHRY and CDR2 is SYGVKD. This CDR3 has 14 residues. Trimming took 2 bases from V and 5 from J; bases not matched to a gene: 5. The CDR3 nucleotides are TGTGCCATCAGTGAGAGGGACAGTCGGACTGAAGCTTTCTTT. This translates into CAISERDSRTEAFF.

The chain couples TRBV6-1 to TRBJ2-7, with D hard to call. The V and J ends lost 10 bases and 1 base respectively, with 11 bases between them. The CDR3 is 12 amino acids. Germline V CDR1 and CDR2: MNHNS, SASEGT. CDR3 in DNA: TGTGCCACCCTATCCGGTTCCTACGAGCAGTACTTC. Protein product: CATLSGSYEQYF.

The rearrangement joins TRBV15 to TRBJ2-7; 14 positions agree with TRBD2. The junction had 13 bases not matched to a gene; V was cut back by 4 bases and J by 5 bases. This CDR3 spans 18 amino acids. Germline-derived CDR1 and CDR2 are LNHNV and YYDKDF (reference sequence). The CDR3 here is CATSTLFGTSGSRNEQYF. For the CDR3, the DNA is TGTGCCACCAGCACCCTCTTCGGGACTAGCGGGAGCCGGAACGAGCAGTACTTC.

This chain joins TRBV5-1 and TRBJ1-1; no firm D call. This CDR3 region has 14 residues. Germline lookup yields CDR1 SGHRS and CDR2 YFSETQ. V was pared by 0 bases and J by 4 bases, with 10 bases between. The CDR3 region has the DNA TGCGCCAGCAGCTTGGATAATATGGGCACTGAAGCTTTCTTT. This codes for CASSLDNMGTEAFF.

Of note for this clone: The sample carries other DNA sequences with the same CDR3. The chain employs TRBV19 and TRBJ2-3, with D perhaps being TRBD1 or TRBD2 (5 bases each). Trimming stripped 5 bases from V and 0 bases from J, with 6 bases between. The germline gives CDR1 LNHDA, CDR2 SQIVND (reference sequence). This CDR3 region has 13 residues. CDR3 amino acids: CASSRDSTDTQYF. In nucleotides, the CDR3 is TGTGCCAGTAGTCGGGACAGCACAGATACGCAGTATTTT.

The chain joins TRBV7-3 to TRBJ2-1, with TRBD1 identical over 7 bases. The CDR3 is 14 residues long. V dropped 2 bases and J dropped 5; count of bases not matched to a gene: 3. Per the germline V gene, CDR1 is SGHTA and CDR2 is FQGTGA. The DNA of the CDR3 is TGTGCCAGCAGCTTATCGGGACAGAACAATGAGCAGTTCTTC. Its translation is CASSLSGQNNEQFF.

The chain couples TRBV5-1 to TRBJ1-4; 11 bases align to TRBD1. Germline values: CDR1 SGHRS, CDR2 YFSETQ. The length of the CDR3 is 18 residues. With V trimmed by 2 bases and J by 2 bases, 8 bases remained unmatched. The CDR3 loop is CASSFGRTGGSTNEKLFF. Here the CDR3 DNA reads TGCGCCAGCAGCTTTGGCAGGACAGGGGGCTCGACTAATGAAAAACTGTTTTTT. The full variable domain, in which reference TRBV5-1 and TRBJ1-4 provide the parts outside the CDR3, is KAGVTQTPRYLIKTRGQQVTLSCSPISGHRSVSWYQQTPGQGLQFLFEYFSETQRNKGNFPGRFSGRQFSNSRSEMNVSTLELGDSALYLCASSFGRTGGSTNEKLFFGSGTQLSVL.

The rearrangement links TRBV5-4 to TRBJ1-6; 7 bases match TRBD1. The CDR3 extends over 17 amino acids. The V and J ends lost 4 bases and 0 bases, in that order; junction bases with no gene match: 7. The V gene's germline CDR1 is SGHNT and CDR2 YYREEE (reference sequence). CDR3 DNA sequence: TGTGCCAGCAGCCCCTACAGGGGAAGCTCCTATAATTCACCCCTCCACTTT. Residues: CASSPYRGSSYNSPLHF. The complete variable domain, with remaining parts taken from reference TRBV5-4 and TRBJ1-6, reads ETGVTQSPTHLIKTRGQQVTLRCSSQSGHNTVSWYQQALGQGPQFIFQYYREEENGRGNFPPRFSGLQFPNYSSELNVNALELDDSALYLCASSPYRGSSYNSPLHFGNGTRLTVT.

This rearrangement joins TRBV6-5 to TRBJ1-5, with TRBD1 matching 7 bases. This CDR3 region has 14 residues. The V and J ends lost 6 bases and 3 bases, in that order; junction bases with no gene match: 5. Germline-derived CDR1 and CDR2 are MNHEY and SVGAGI. The CDR3 bases are TGTGCCAGCAGCCGGGACAGATCCAATCAGCCCCAGCATTTT. It yields the protein CASSRDRSNQPQHF.

Of note for this clone: Other DNA sequences from this sample encode an identical CDR3 as well. The chain recombines TRBV6-5 with TRBJ1-5; the D gene is possibly TRBD1 (5 bases). Germline V gene lookup returns CDR1 MNHEY and CDR2 SVGAGI. The CDR3 has 14 amino acids. The germline V and J ends were trimmed by 5 bases and 0 bases, with 8 bases remaining between them. The CDR3 bases are TGTGCCAGCAGTCGGGGGGATAGCAATCAGCCCCAGCATTTT. Amino acids: CASSRGDSNQPQHF.

Comment on this clone: This sample also contains other DNA sequences that code for the same CDR3. In DNA form, the CDR3 reads TGTGCCTGGAGTACGGGTGGGGGCGGACTCTACAATGAGCAGTTCTTC. It yields the protein CAWSTGGGGLYNEQFF. The gene calls are TRBV30 and TRBJ2-1, with a possible D match to TRBD1 (6 bases). The V gene lost 2 bases and the J gene lost 3 bases, with 17 bases spanning the gap. Germline-derived CDR1 and CDR2 are GTSNPN and SVGIG (reference sequence). There are 16 residues in the CDR3.

J is TRBJ2-3 and V is TRBV29-1, with TRBD2 identical over 15 bases. After removal of 1 base from V and 3 bases from J, the junction contained 2 bases not matched to a gene. This CDR3 has 16 amino acids. The germline V gene encodes CDR1 SQVTM and CDR2 ANQGSEA. CDR3 DNA: TGCAGCGTTGAAGGCGGGACTAGCGGGAGGACAGATACGCAGTATTTT. Translation gives CSVEGGTSGRTDTQYF.

The chain combines TRBV7-2 with TRBJ1-6; 7 bases agree with TRBD1. The CDR3 extends over 13 amino acids. V shed 3 bases, J shed 8 bases, and the junction held 1 base outside the gene matches. CDR1 SGHTA and CDR2 FQGNSA come from the germline V gene. DNA for the CDR3: TGTGCCAGCAGCTTGGACAGGCATTCACCCCTCCACTTT. This translates into CASSLDRHSPLHF.

CDR3 in DNA: TGTGCCAGCAGCTCCCGTCCGGGACAGGGGATAGATACGCAGTATTTT. Protein: CASSSRPGQGIDTQYF. This chain uses TRBV7-3 with TRBJ2-3; 10 bases are a match to TRBD1. V shed 4 bases and J 5 bases; nucleotides not matched to a gene: 9. The CDR3 has 16 residues. CDR1 and CDR2 from the germline V gene are SGHTA and FQGTGA.

The rearrangement links TRBV19 to TRBJ2-3; weak D call: TRBD2 (5 bases). Trimming cost V 8 bases and J 1 base, with 10 bases left between them. This CDR3 region has 13 residues. Per the germline V gene, CDR1 is LNHDA and CDR2 is SQIVND (reference sequence). The CDR3 protein is CASRGKGTDTQYF. The CDR3 region has the DNA TGTGCCAGTCGGGGAAAGGGCACAGATACGCAGTATTTT.

In this sample, this clone turned up once. The chain joins TRBV19 to TRBJ2-1, with D perhaps TRBD1 or TRBD2 (6 bases each). CDR1 is LNHDA and CDR2 is SQIVND in the germline V gene (reference sequence). V was cut by 3 bases and J by 0 bases, with 12 bases left in between. The CDR3 runs 16 residues. The CDR3 is CASSITGTYSYNEQFF. Here the CDR3 DNA reads TGTGCCAGTAGTATTACAGGGACTTACTCCTACAATGAGCAGTTCTTC.

This chain links TRBV10-3 with TRBJ2-1; 7 positions match TRBD2. Losses at the gene ends were 0 bases for V and 7 bases for J; bases not matched to a gene: 12. Germline V gene data show CDR1 as ENHRY and CDR2 as SYGVKD. The CDR3 has 17 amino acids. The CDR3: CAISESSPAGTGNEQFF. Here the CDR3 DNA reads TGTGCCATCAGTGAGTCGAGCCCAGCGGGGACCGGGAATGAGCAGTTCTTC.

This clone has just one count. The same CDR3 can be traced to other DNA sequences in this sample. The V call is TRBV20-1, the J call TRBJ1-3, with no clear D. V was pared by 1 base and J by 4 bases, with 2 bases between. The CDR3 length is 11 residues. Germline CDR1 reads DFQATT; CDR2 reads SNEGSKA (reference sequence). This chain's CDR3 is CSARGGNTIYF. The CDR3 nucleotides are TGCAGTGCTAGAGGGGGAAACACCATATATTTT.

This clone was observed a single time. This chain uses TRBV11-2 with TRBJ2-3; D is perhaps TRBD1 or TRBD2 (5 bases each). The CDR3 has 15 amino acids. The germline V and J ends were trimmed by 1 base and 7 bases, with 15 bases remaining between them. Germline V lookup: CDR1 SGHAT, CDR2 FQNNGV. The CDR3 spells CASSLAGTGLNTQYF. CDR3 nucleotide sequence: TGTGCCAGCAGCTTAGCGGGGACGGGATTAAATACGCAGTATTTT. Full variable domain (missing parts from reference TRBV11-2 and TRBJ2-3): EAGVAQSPRYKIIEKRQSVAFWCNPISGHATLYWYQQILGQGPKLLIQFQNNGVVDDSQLPKDRFSAERLKGVDSTLKIQPAKLEDSAVYLCASSLAGTGLNTQYFGPGTRLTVL.

The rearrangement uses TRBV13 and TRBJ1-2, with 7 bases fitting TRBD1. CDR1 PRHDT and CDR2 FYEKMQ come from the germline V gene (reference sequence). The V and J ends lost 6 bases and 5 bases, in that order; junction bases with no gene match: 12. This CDR3 spans 15 amino acids. The CDR3 loop reads CASSYEWDRRYGYTF. The CDR3, as DNA: TGTGCCAGCAGTTACGAATGGGACAGAAGATATGGCTACACCTTC.

This sequence joins TRBV7-8 and TRBJ1-1; D might be TRBD1 (6 bases). Trimming stripped 1 base from V and 5 bases from J, with 14 bases between. The CDR3 is 15 amino acids. Germline CDR1 is SGHVS and CDR2 is FQNEAQ. The CDR3 loop reads CASSLGTASGTEAFF. For the CDR3, the DNA is TGTGCCAGCAGCTTAGGGACAGCAAGCGGGACTGAAGCTTTCTTT.

This clone has a handful of counts. The chain has TRBV7-7 and TRBJ2-5; D tentatively fits TRBD1 or TRBD2 (5 bases each). V lost 2 bases and J 3 bases, leaving 7 bases between the germline ends. The length of the CDR3 is 13 residues. Germline V gene lookup returns CDR1 SSHAT and CDR2 FNYEAQ (reference sequence). The CDR3 DNA sequence: TGTGCCAGCAGCTTACTGGGGGAAGAGACCCAGTACTTC. Translating gives CASSLLGEETQYF.

This chain connects TRBV15 to TRBJ2-3, with D possibly TRBD2 on 5 matching bases. The length of the CDR3 is 18 residues. Trimming took off 5 bases at V and 4 bases at J, with 25 bases between the two ends. Germline values: CDR1 LNHNV, CDR2 YYDKDF (reference sequence). The CDR3 nucleotides are TGTGCCACCAGCCTTAGGCGTCCCAATACGGGGAAGGCAGATACGCAGTATTTT. Amino acids: CATSLRRPNTGKADTQYF.

This clone occurred once. The chain uses TRBV19 and TRBJ2-7; no clear D. The CDR3 is 11 residues long. V was shortened by 4 bases and J by 2 bases, with 3 bases between the two germline ends. CDR1 LNHDA and CDR2 SQIVND come from the germline V gene (reference sequence). This CDR3 is CASSRAYEQYF. For the CDR3, the DNA is TGTGCCAGTAGTAGGGCCTACGAGCAGTACTTC.

The gene calls are TRBV6-5 and TRBJ2-5, with a possible D match to TRBD1 (6 bases). The CDR3 has 13 residues. Trimming stripped 6 bases from V and 7 bases from J, with 15 bases between. Per the germline V gene, CDR1 is MNHEY and CDR2 is SVGAGI. CDR3 DNA sequence: TGTGCCAGCAGCCTTGACAGGTTAGCGACCCAGTACTTC. This encodes CASSLDRLATQYF.

This chain links TRBV6-4 with TRBJ2-3; 7 positions agree with TRBD1. V was clipped by 6 bases and J by 2 bases; unmatched bases: 11. The V gene's germline CDR1 is MRHNA and CDR2 SNTAGT. The CDR3 spans 16 residues. In nucleotides, the CDR3 is TGTGCCAGCAGACCGAAAGGGGGCGTCTTCACAGATACGCAGTATTTT. Its translation: CASRPKGGVFTDTQYF.

The rearrangement links TRBV11-2 to TRBJ2-7; possible D gene TRBD2, 5 bases. Germline CDR1 and CDR2: SGHAT and FQNNGV. The CDR3 is 14 residues long. V lost 5 bases and J lost 6, with 17 bases in between. The chain's CDR3 is CASSRRVPAIEQYF. The CDR3 coding sequence is TGTGCCAGCAGCCGGCGGGTGCCTGCAATCGAGCAGTACTTC.

This clone was detected a few times. This chain uses TRBV6-6 with TRBJ1-2; no clear D gene. There are 14 residues in the CDR3. Germline V lookup: CDR1 MNHNY, CDR2 SVGAGI (reference sequence). Deletions cut 5 bases from V and 4 bases from J, with 14 bases between. The CDR3 region has the DNA TGTGCCAGCAGTGACATGGTCCGGGGCTATGGCTACACCTTC. This gives the protein CASSDMVRGYGYTF.

This rearrangement joins TRBV2 to TRBJ1-5; 7 bases align to TRBD1. Germline CDR1 and CDR2: SNHLY and FYNNEI. V was clipped by 5 bases and J by 0 bases; unmatched bases: 1. The CDR3 covers 14 residues. The CDR3 spells CASSRDSSNQPQHF. The CDR3 DNA follows: TGTGCCAGCAGTCGGGACAGTAGCAATCAGCCCCAGCATTTT.